Here is one TCR beta chain with its context. There is no known antigen for this receptor. The read finishes 3 residues shy of the CDR3 end, and the germline J gene is used to complete it. These data come from a study of T cells in women clearing cervical HPV infection (dated by TCRdb to 2016 to 2019). About the study as a whole: Cases were about two dozen women with histologically confirmed HPV16-related CIN3 or worse, including 2 invasive cancers. The controls were fewer than 30 women whose single incident HPV16 infection cleared within 12 months with no development of precancer or cancer. Case blood was taken at the visit when the lesion was first identified, whereas control blood was taken when infection was no longer detected. Among cases, blood sampling came a median of approximately 150 days after lesion detection, with an interquartile range of roughly 90 to 230 days. Since only a few of the women had HLA typing available, the possibility that HLA type was acting as a confounder could not be ruled out. An exploratory proof-of-principle case-control study, nested within the Guanacaste HPV Natural History Study in Costa Rica, was conducted to compare TCR repertoires across cervical HPV16 outcomes. Cases and controls were matched on age within five years and on year of sample collection. Median age was about 30 years in cases versus just over 37 in controls, and baseline characteristics did not differ significantly. In the parent cohort, 9,000 to 11,000 women aged 18 or older were enrolled in Guanacaste, Costa Rica, during about 1993 to 1994 and were followed for roughly seven years. As quality controls, five blinded duplicates were added to each group, bringing the total to approximately 60 samples made up of around 50 participants and 10 or so replicates. What the study reported, not specific to this receptor: Random forest classifiers that combined richness and V gene abundances separated cases from controls with an estimated AUC of approximately 0.79. Because T-cell numbers per sample were unknown, differences in richness could reflect varying T-cell content rather than repertoire biology. Whether associations preceded infection or resulted from infection could not be shown with the cross-sectional design, and effector/memory subsets and HPV-specific T cells were not isolated. TCR repertoire richness was significantly higher in CIN3+ cases than in controls across sequencing depths, while evenness did not differ. Cases had lower TRBV6-7 relative abundance than controls (approximately 0.11% versus 0.16%; Bonferroni P = 0.0008).

Here V drops 3 bases and J drops 6 bases, and the junction holds 3 bases not matched to any gene. CDR1 and CDR2 were assigned from the germline V gene (reference sequence) as SGHNT and YYREEE. The CDR3 spans 13 residues, from the cysteine through the phenylalanine. Only the CDR3 bases that were read are kept: 30 of them, in frame from base 1. TCR beta CDR3 regions were amplified by multiplex PCR from an average of about 1,100 ng genomic DNA per sample using the immunoSEQ assay. Primer bias was corrected in the assay by using a complete synthetic TCR repertoire to establish an amplification baseline. The amplicons were sequenced on the Illumina platform. Turning to the authors' computational methods: Sequence errors were corrected by clustering with frequency ratios and a modified nearest-neighbor algorithm, and the sequences were then analyzed in the immunoSEQ Analyzer using IMGT gene definitions. At each rarefaction depth, TCR richness and evenness were averaged across 20 rarefaction repeats, and samples with fewer sequences than that depth were excluded. Wilcoxon rank sum tests with FDR correction were used to compare relative abundances of V, D and J genes between the groups. An intraclass correlation of around 96% for TCR richness and an average of about 77% across some 70 gene segments were obtained from the blinded duplicates. The clones in this table, taken by TCRdb from immuneACCESS, are in-frame only. Not every clone is retained; where verified, under half of the shortfall comes from an unresolved V gene, and the cause of the rest is unknown. D and trimming were read from the DNA, whereas the V and J calls and clone size are those reported in that table. This sample's table has entries for around 22,000 clones. The leading ten clones occupy about 5% of the sample.

Every participant had a single incident cervical HPV16 infection, and women with prevalent HPV16 infections were excluded. Cervical HPV DNA was detected by MY09/MY11 PCR and genotyped by dot-blot hybridization. About 14 mL of heparinized blood was centrifuged, after which the buffy coat was aliquoted, frozen at -30 degrees C, and then stored at -80 degrees C. Genomic DNA was extracted from buffy coat specimens using QIAGEN kits. Sequenced: blood buffy coat. The rearranged chain carries TRBV5-4 and TRBJ2-3, with 8 bases in between that match TRBD2. The TCR was taken from a woman between 18 and 70 years old with a cervical HPV16 infection that either progressed to CIN3+ or cleared (not recorded which). The CDR3 bases that were read are TGTGCCAGCAGCTCGGGACTAGGTGATACG. It codes for CASSSGLGDT. The full CDR3 is CASSSGLGDTQYF. Reference TRBV5-4 and TRBJ2-3 proteins supply the regions before and after the CDR3; the full variable domain is: ETGVTQSPTHLIKTRGQQVTLRCSSQSGHNTVSWYQQALGQGPQFIFQYYREEENGRGNFPPRFSGLQFPNYSSELNVNALELDDSALYLCASSSGLGDTQYFGPGTRLTVL.